The 19 T cell receptor beta chains below all came from one sample that was sequenced in a study of cytomegalovirus exposure and HLA in healthy donors. 60 Vbeta and 13 Jbeta primers were used in PCR. Clones were read by immunoSEQ multiplex PCR, and TCRdb kept only the in-frame ones, dropping some. Of tens of thousands of clones listed, over 70% are singletons. The sequenced material came from PBMCs. These receptors all stem from a man aged 50 or older in good health and CMV-seropositive.

For this clone: One junction end does not reproduce the germline sequence, and a read error may be involved. The chain links TRBV4-3 to TRBJ2-1; unclear D gene. The CDR3 consists of 17 residues. The germline gives CDR1 LGHNA, CDR2 YSLEER. The CDR3 DNA sequence: TGCGCCAGCAGCCAAGATATGATAGCAGTGATCTACAATGCGCAGTTCTTC. It yields the protein CASSQDMIAVIYNAQFF.

The J gene is TRBJ1-1, the V gene TRBV7-2; a weak D match, TRBD1 (5 bases). This CDR3 contains 16 residues. Per germline, CDR1 SGHTA and CDR2 FQGNSA. Deletions cut 5 bases from V and 1 base from J, with 17 bases between. As DNA, the CDR3 is TGTGCCAGCAGCCCACGCCAGGGCTTCAGGAACACTGAAGCTTTCTTT. Translation: CASSPRQGFRNTEAFF.

There are a few counts of this clone. The CDR3 region has the DNA TGTGCCAGCAGCCACCCGGGACAGGGGTCCTACGAGCAGTACTTC. Translation gives CASSHPGQGSYEQYF. This chain links TRBV7-8 with TRBJ2-7; TRBD1 matches at 10 bases. The CDR3 is 15 amino acids. With V trimmed by 5 bases and J by 1 base, 5 bases remained unmatched. The germline V gene encodes CDR1 SGHVS and CDR2 FQNEAQ.

This clone was counted between two and nine times. The chain combines TRBV11-1 with TRBJ2-7; maybe TRBD1 (6 bases). Germline-derived CDR1 and CDR2 are SGHAT and FQDESV (reference sequence). This CDR3 spans 14 amino acids. Trimming pared 5 bases from V and 0 bases from J, leaving 11 bases between. The chain's CDR3 is CASSRPDSSYEQYF. In DNA form, the CDR3 reads TGTGCCAGCAGCCGTCCGGACAGCTCCTACGAGCAGTACTTC. Looking up the rest from reference TRBV11-1 and TRBJ2-7 gives the full variable domain: EAEVAQSPRYKITEKSQAVAFWCDPISGHATLYWYRQILGQGPELLVQFQDESVVDDSQLPKDRFSAERLKGVDSTLKIQPAELGDSAMYLCASSRPDSSYEQYFGPGTRLTVT.

V and J are TRBV28 and TRBJ2-5; TRBD1 aligns across 8 bases. The germline V gene encodes CDR1 MDHEN and CDR2 SYDVKM. The trim removed 6 bases at V and 5 bases at J, leaving 8 bases unmatched. The CDR3 is 14 residues long. CDR3 in DNA: TGTGCCAGCAGCCCCGGACAGGGATGGGAGACCCAGTACTTC. Translating gives CASSPGQGWETQYF.

This clone has a single count. The V call is TRBV19, the J call TRBJ1-1; D perhaps matches TRBD1 (6 bases). CDR1 and CDR2 (germline): LNHDA, SQIVND (reference sequence). Trimming removed 5 bases from V and 5 bases from J, with 24 bases in between. The length of the CDR3 is 17 residues. As DNA, the CDR3 is TGTGCCAGTAGTCCCACCCAAGGGGACAAGGGGTATACTGAAGCTTTCTTT. This codes for CASSPTQGDKGYTEAFF.

The chain is built from TRBV27 and TRBJ2-1; 11 positions agree with TRBD2. The V and J ends lost 5 bases and 3 bases, in that order; junction bases with no gene match: 6. The CDR3 has 16 residues. Germline assignment: CDR1 MNHEY and CDR2 SMNVEV (reference sequence). CDR3: CASSPQTSGSYNEQFF. The CDR3 region has the DNA TGTGCCAGCAGTCCCCAAACTAGCGGGAGCTACAATGAGCAGTTCTTC.

This chain joins TRBV10-2 and TRBJ2-7; 9 nucleotides align to TRBD1. The CDR3 has 17 amino acids. V trimming: 4 bases; J trimming: 4 bases; junction bases outside the gene matches: 14. The germline V gene has CDR1 WSHSY and CDR2 SAAADI. The CDR3 region is CASSGLTQGANIYEQYF. CDR3 nucleotide sequence: TGCGCCAGCAGTGGCCTCACACAGGGGGCTAACATATACGAGCAGTACTTC.

This rearrangement joins TRBV27 to TRBJ2-3; TRBD1 aligns across 7 bases. CDR1 and CDR2 (germline): MNHEY, SMNVEV (reference sequence). After removal of 4 bases from V and 4 bases from J, the junction contained 8 bases not matched to a gene. This CDR3 has 15 residues. The CDR3 loop is CASSSPRQGSDTQYF. The CDR3 DNA reads TGTGCCAGCAGTTCTCCCCGACAGGGATCAGATACGCAGTATTTT.

This chain uses TRBV7-8 with TRBJ2-1, with 7 nucleotides matching TRBD1. Germline lookup yields CDR1 SGHVS and CDR2 FQNEAQ. V lost 5 bases, J lost 6 bases, and 10 bases stayed unmatched. This CDR3 is 15 amino acids long. Here the CDR3 reads CASSPIGTAGNEQFF. The CDR3 region has the DNA TGTGCCAGCAGCCCTATTGGGACAGCAGGCAATGAGCAGTTCTTC.

The rearrangement links TRBV4-1 to TRBJ2-3, with D hard to call. CDR3 length equals 14 residues. Between the trimmed V and J ends, which lost 3 bases and 3 bases, there was a span of 10 bases. Germline values: CDR1 MGHRA, CDR2 YSYEKL. The CDR3 nucleotides read TGCGCCAGCAGCCAGAGCACCAGGACAGATACGCAGTATTTT. Protein product: CASSQSTRTDTQYF.

The J gene is TRBJ2-3, the V gene TRBV4-3; weak D call: TRBD2 (7 bases). V dropped 0 bases and J dropped 0 bases, with 10 bases sitting between them. In germline, CDR1 is LGHNA, CDR2 YSLEER. The CDR3 is 16 amino acids. The CDR3 DNA is TGCGCCAGCAGCCAAGAGGGGGGGCGGAGCACAGATACGCAGTATTTT. Encoded protein: CASSQEGGRSTDTQYF.

On this clone: Since the CDR3 does not end with the conserved phenylalanine or tryptophan, this likely comes from a read error. The genes are TRBV30 and TRBJ1-3; D might be TRBD1 (5 bases). The CDR3 has 14 amino acids. Trimming pared 6 bases from V and 0 bases from J, leaving 12 bases between. Germline CDR1 is GTSNPN and CDR2 is SVGIG (reference sequence). For the CDR3, the DNA is TGTGCCTGTCCTAGGGGCAGCTCTGGAAACACCATATATCTG. Amino acids: CACPRGSSGNTIYL.

The table lists this clone with a count of one. This rearrangement joins TRBV9 to TRBJ2-6; 10 bases are a match to TRBD2. V dropped 0 bases and J dropped 3; count of bases not matched to a gene: 6. The CDR3 is 18 amino acids. Germline loops: CDR1 SGDLS, CDR2 YYNGEE. The CDR3 DNA is TGTGCCAGCAGCGTAGGGCTAGCGGGAGAGGGTGGGGCCAACGTCCTGACTTTC. Its translation is CASSVGLAGEGGANVLTF.

This rearrangement joins TRBV10-3 to TRBJ2-7; 8 nucleotides line up with TRBD1. V shed 1 base, J shed 3 bases, and the junction held 5 bases outside the gene matches. The CDR3 is 15 residues long. The germline V gene has CDR1 ENHRY and CDR2 SYGVKD. The CDR3 region has the DNA TGTGCCATCAGTGAGTTCGGGACAGGAGTCTACGAGCAGTACTTC. Translated: CAISEFGTGVYEQYF.

This clone occurred once. The chain combines TRBV7-9 with TRBJ2-7, with 7 bases fitting TRBD1. The V segment lost 4 bases and the J segment 3 bases; nucleotides outside the gene matches: 6. The CDR3 contains 14 residues. From germline, CDR1 is SEHNR and CDR2 FQNEAQ (reference sequence). The CDR3 coding sequence is TGTGCCAGCAGCTCGGGACAGAACATCTACGAGCAGTACTTC. Residues: CASSSGQNIYEQYF.

This clone was found many times. The chain recombines TRBV4-2 with TRBJ2-3, with TRBD2 as a possible D gene (5 bases). V shed 4 bases and J shed 1 base, with 15 bases lying between them. This CDR3 has 16 amino acids. Looked up from germline, CDR1 is LGHNA and CDR2 is YNFKEQ. CDR3 sequence (DNA): TGTGCCAGCAGCCTCCTCGGAGCGGAGGGCACAGATACGCAGTATTTT. It specifies CASSLLGAEGTDTQYF.

V usage is TRBV13 and J usage is TRBJ2-5; D might be TRBD2 (6 bases). The CDR3 totals 18 residues. In germline, CDR1 is PRHDT, CDR2 FYEKMQ (reference sequence). V was clipped by 5 bases and J by 2 bases, with 24 bases between them. CDR3 in DNA: TGTGCCAGCAGCCCCCTGGTTGATGGACGCGCGGGGCAAGAGACCCAGTACTTC. It yields the protein CASSPLVDGRAGQETQYF.

CDR3 protein: CASSQTGTGSPKLFF. CDR3 in DNA: TGTGCCAGCTCACAAACCGGGACAGGGTCTCCGAAACTGTTTTTT. J is TRBJ1-4 and V is TRBV18, with TRBD1 matching over 9 bases. Looked up from germline, CDR1 is KGHSH and CDR2 is LQKENI. The CDR3 contains 15 residues. V was pared by 4 bases and J by 11 bases, with 11 bases of the junction left unmatched.